Following are 32 T cell receptor beta chains from one sample sequenced in a study of blood T cell repertoires in COVID-19. The protocol was immunoSEQ multiplex PCR, while the TCRdb copy is restricted to in-frame clones and leaves out a portion. The sample has about 50,000 clones, approximately 87% seen once. Sequenced: peripheral blood. The receptors were sampled from a human donor in a cohort sampled during active COVID-19.

In its sample, this clone was seen once. V usage is TRBV24-1 and J usage is TRBJ2-3; possibly TRBD1 for D (6 bases). Trimming shortened V by 3 bases and J by 2 bases, and 8 bases separated the two germline ends. The CDR3 is 14 amino acids. CDR1 and CDR2 from the germline V gene are KGHDR and SFDVKD. CDR3 bases: TGTGCCACCAGTGATCCAGGGGCCACAGATACGCAGTATTTT. It yields the protein CATSDPGATDTQYF.

This chain links TRBV3-1 (or the pseudogene TRBV3-2) with TRBJ1-3; perhaps TRBD1 as D (6 bases). CDR3 size: 16 residues. The germline V gene has CDR1 LGHDT and CDR2 YNNKEL (reference sequence). The ends were cut back, 1 base at V and 4 bases at J, with 14 bases in the middle. CDR3 region: CASSQAEQGRGNTIYF. In DNA, the CDR3 is TGTGCCAGCAGCCAAGCCGAACAGGGTAGGGGAAACACCATATATTTT.

This rearrangement joins TRBV2 to TRBJ1-1; TRBD1 matches at 10 bases. The V gene's germline CDR1 is SNHLY and CDR2 FYNNEI. This CDR3 is 16 amino acids long. Trimming at V came to 2 bases and at J to 2 bases, leaving 5 bases not matched to a gene. This CDR3 reads CASSEWDRGINTEAFF. DNA of the CDR3: TGTGCCAGCAGTGAATGGGACAGGGGCATTAACACTGAAGCTTTCTTT. The full variable domain, rest sourced from reference TRBV2 and TRBJ1-1, is EPEVTQTPSHQVTQMGQEVILRCVPISNHLYFYWYRQILGQKVEFLVSFYNNEISEKSEIFDDQFSVERPDGSNFTLKIRSTKLEDSAMYFCASSEWDRGINTEAFFGQGTRLTVV.

The chain links TRBV18 to TRBJ1-5; 10 bases map to TRBD1. CDR1 is KGHSH and CDR2 is LQKENI in the germline V gene. The CDR3 loop spans 16 amino acids. With 0 bases clipped from V and 8 bases from J, the junction kept 7 bases outside the gene matches. In DNA, the CDR3 is TGTGCCAGCTCACCACCGAGGACAGGGGGTAACAAGCCCCAGCATTTT. This codes for CASSPPRTGGNKPQHF. The full variable domain, rest sourced from reference TRBV18 and TRBJ1-5, is NAGVMQNPRHLVRRRGQEARLRCSPMKGHSHVYWYRQLPEEGLKFMVYLQKENIIDESGMPKERFSAEFPKEGPSILRIQQVVRGDSAAYFCASSPPRTGGNKPQHFGDGTRLSIL.

The chain combines TRBV27 with TRBJ2-1; 7 positions match TRBD1. The CDR3 has 13 amino acids. Germline CDR1 MNHEY, CDR2 SMNVEV (reference sequence). V was pared by 7 bases and J by 9 bases, with 9 bases of the junction left unmatched. The CDR3 nucleotides are TGTGCCAGCACCTTATACAGGGGTACTGAGCAGTTCTTC. This translates into CASTLYRGTEQFF.

V and J are TRBV7-2 and TRBJ1-1; no clear D gene. V lost 0 bases, J lost 4 bases, and 9 bases lay in between. This CDR3 is 14 amino acids long. Germline CDR1 reads SGHTA; CDR2 reads FQGNSA. The chain's CDR3 is CASSLAALSTEAFF. The CDR3 coding sequence is TGTGCCAGCAGCTTAGCGGCCTTATCCACTGAAGCTTTCTTT.

This clone was recorded a few times. The gene calls are TRBV3-1 (or the pseudogene TRBV3-2) and TRBJ2-5, with 7 positions matching TRBD2. Germline V gene sequence: CDR1 LGHDT, CDR2 YNNKEL (reference sequence). Unmatched junction bases numbered 8, after V lost 6 bases and J lost 7 bases. This CDR3 region has 13 residues. CDR3 residues: CASSQRGEGTQYF. In DNA, the CDR3 is TGTGCCAGCAGTCAGCGAGGGGAGGGGACCCAGTACTTC.

This clone has only one observation. The gene calls are TRBV19 and TRBJ1-5; D gene uncertain. The V and J ends lost 3 bases and 7 bases respectively, with 7 bases between them. The germline CDR1 and CDR2 sequences are LNHDA and SQIVND (reference sequence). The CDR3 length is 12 residues. The CDR3 bases are TGTGCCAGTAGTATGCGAGGACAGCCCCAGCATTTT. Translating it yields CASSMRGQPQHF.

The genes are TRBV25-1 and TRBJ1-5, with 9 bases fitting TRBD1. The ends lost 4 bases at V and 0 bases at J; junction bases unmatched: 10. The CDR3 has 18 amino acids. Germline V gives CDR1 MGHDK, CDR2 SYGVNS. CDR3 sequence: CASSADPGQGYSNQPQHF. CDR3 nucleotide sequence: TGTGCCAGCAGTGCCGATCCGGGACAGGGCTATAGCAATCAGCCCCAGCATTTT.

This chain joins TRBV5-5 and TRBJ2-7; 8 nucleotides align to TRBD2. J lost 2 bases, V lost 4 bases, and 8 bases had no gene match. The CDR3 extends over 15 amino acids. Germline V gives CDR1 SGHKS, CDR2 YYEKEE (reference sequence). The CDR3 region has the DNA TGTGCCAGCAGCCAGGAGGGGCGGGGGGCCTACGAGCAGTACTTC. Translated, it gives CASSQEGRGAYEQYF.

The chain joins TRBV6-5 to TRBJ2-7, with TRBD2 matching over 8 bases. CDR1 is MNHEY, CDR2 SVGAGI, per germline. The CDR3 sequence is 14 residues long. V shed 4 bases, J shed 5 bases, and the junction held 7 bases outside the gene matches. The CDR3 protein is CASSSYSGADEQYF. The DNA for the CDR3 is TGTGCCAGCAGTTCCTATAGCGGGGCCGACGAGCAGTACTTC.

The V gene is TRBV29-1, the J gene TRBJ1-1; no clear D gene. This CDR3 region has 13 residues. The germline CDR1 and CDR2 sequences are SQVTM and ANQGSEA. V lost 3 bases to trimming and J lost 4 bases, with 12 bases between them. CDR3 nucleotides: TGCAGCGTTGACCCGGGGTCGGGCACTGAAGCTTTCTTT. Amino acid sequence: CSVDPGSGTEAFF.

The rearrangement uses TRBV29-1 and TRBJ2-7; 8 nucleotides agree with TRBD2. Germline V gene sequence: CDR1 SQVTM, CDR2 ANQGSEA. The CDR3 has 13 amino acids. After removal of 7 bases from V and 6 bases from J, the junction contained 11 bases not matched to a gene. For the CDR3, the DNA is TGCAGCGGCCGGGACGGGAGGGCAGGCGAGCAGTACTTC. This translates into CSGRDGRAGEQYF.

The chain carries TRBV5-4 and TRBJ2-2; TRBD1 matches 9 bases. CDR1 and CDR2 from the germline V gene are SGHNT and YYREEE (reference sequence). This CDR3 is built from 15 residues. The V gene end was trimmed by 1 base and the J gene end by 5 bases; junction bases not matched to a gene: 3. The CDR3 DNA reads as TGTGCCAGCAGCTTGTACAGGGGGCAAACCGGGGAGCTGTTTTTT. This codes for CASSLYRGQTGELFF.

This clone was observed a single time. The genes are TRBV2 and TRBJ1-6; TRBD1 might be the D (6 bases). The ends were cut back, 5 bases at V and 9 bases at J, with 14 bases in the middle. The germline V gene has CDR1 SNHLY and CDR2 FYNNEI. CDR3 length equals 14 residues. CDR3 residues: CASSTDSKGSPLHF. The CDR3 nucleotides read TGTGCCAGCAGTACGGACAGCAAAGGTTCACCCCTCCACTTT.

The chain combines TRBV5-6 with TRBJ2-7; maybe TRBD2 (5 bases). CDR3 size: 14 residues. Germline CDR1 is SGHDT and CDR2 is YYEEEE. The V end lost 4 bases, the J end lost 4 bases, and 15 bases lay between the germline ends. The CDR3 loop is CASSQHGVRYEQYF. The DNA for the CDR3 is TGTGCCAGCAGCCAGCACGGGGTTCGGTACGAGCAGTACTTC.

V and J are TRBV5-4 and TRBJ2-2, with TRBD2 matching over 10 bases. V trimming: 3 bases; J trimming: 3 bases; junction bases outside the gene matches: 8. This CDR3 has 17 amino acids. CDR1 and CDR2 from the germline V gene are SGHNT and YYREEE (reference sequence). The chain's CDR3 is CASSYPAGGRDTGELFF. CDR3 DNA: TGTGCCAGCAGCTACCCAGCGGGGGGGCGAGACACCGGGGAGCTGTTTTTT.

This clone showed up just a few times. The chain joins TRBV5-4 to TRBJ1-2; no clear D gene. V was pared by 3 bases and J by 6 bases, with 12 bases between. CDR3 length: 13 residues. Germline CDR1 reads SGHNT; CDR2 reads YYREEE (reference sequence). The CDR3 sequence is CASSSRGPDGYTF. The CDR3 region has the DNA TGTGCCAGCAGCTCCCGGGGTCCCGATGGCTACACCTTC.

V and J are TRBV5-1 and TRBJ1-3; unclear D gene. The V end lost 1 base, the J end lost 4 bases, and 9 bases lay between the germline ends. The CDR3 contains 14 residues. Germline values: CDR1 SGHRS, CDR2 YFSETQ. The CDR3 nucleotides are TGCGCCAGCAGCTTGTCCGGGGTAGGAAACACCATATATTTT. As protein: CASSLSGVGNTIYF.

This clone occurred a few times. This chain links TRBV7-2 with TRBJ1-5, with D unclear. This CDR3 is 14 amino acids long. V lost 2 bases and J lost 1, with 6 bases in between. The V gene's germline CDR1 is SGHTA and CDR2 FQGNSA. This CDR3 is CASSLWRSNQPQHF. In nucleotides, the CDR3 is TGTGCCAGCAGCTTATGGCGGAGCAATCAGCCCCAGCATTTT.

The V and J genes are TRBV5-1 and TRBJ1-2; D ambiguous. Germline-derived CDR1 and CDR2 are SGHRS and YFSETQ. The CDR3 loop spans 12 amino acids. V lost 4 bases, J lost 4 bases, and 8 bases lay in between. The CDR3 loop reads CASSPGGYGYTF. The CDR3 bases are TGCGCCAGCAGCCCTGGCGGCTATGGCTACACCTTC.

The V and J genes are TRBV7-2 and TRBJ1-5, with D perhaps matching TRBD1 (6 bases). Germline CDR1 is SGHTA and CDR2 is FQGNSA. This CDR3 has 17 amino acids. V shed 3 bases and J shed 6 bases, with 21 bases lying between them. The CDR3 DNA reads TGTGCCAGCAGCTTGTCACCAGGGACATTTGGCCCTCAGCCCCAGCATTTT. Protein: CASSLSPGTFGPQPQHF.

The chain combines TRBV18 with TRBJ1-2; TRBD1 matches at 12 bases. CDR1 is KGHSH, CDR2 LQKENI, per germline. The CDR3 spans 16 residues. Trimming took 3 bases from V and 8 from J; bases not matched to a gene: 10. CDR3 residues: CASSPVPGQGARGYTF. CDR3 DNA sequence: TGTGCCAGCTCACCGGTCCCGGGACAGGGGGCGAGAGGCTACACCTTC. The whole variable domain, filled in from reference TRBV18 and TRBJ1-2, reads NAGVMQNPRHLVRRRGQEARLRCSPMKGHSHVYWYRQLPEEGLKFMVYLQKENIIDESGMPKERFSAEFPKEGPSILRIQQVVRGDSAAYFCASSPVPGQGARGYTFGSGTRLTVV.

The chain employs TRBV28 and TRBJ1-5, with 7 bases fitting TRBD1. With V trimmed by 3 bases and J by 4 bases, 3 bases remained unmatched. Germline V gene data show CDR1 as MDHEN and CDR2 as SYDVKM. CDR3 length: 14 amino acids. This CDR3 reads CASSLGTVNQPQHF. DNA of the CDR3: TGTGCCAGCAGTTTGGGGACAGTTAATCAGCCCCAGCATTTT.

This clone occurred a few times. V usage is TRBV3-1 (or the pseudogene TRBV3-2) and J usage is TRBJ1-2; a possible D gene is TRBD1 (5 bases). The CDR3 is 14 residues long. Deletions cut 3 bases from V and 2 bases from J, with 10 bases between. CDR1 and CDR2 (germline): LGHDT, YNNKEL (reference sequence). Written as DNA, the CDR3 is TGTGCCAGCAGCCAGGGACTGGAGAACTATGGCTACACCTTC. Translation gives CASSQGLENYGYTF.

The sample holds a few counts of this clone. The chain has TRBV11-2 and TRBJ2-5; D gene ambiguous. V was pared by 0 bases and J by 7 bases, with 9 bases between. There are 13 residues in the CDR3. Germline V gives CDR1 SGHAT, CDR2 FQNNGV. As DNA, the CDR3 is TGTGCCAGCAGCTTAGAACGAGAGGCGACCCAGTACTTC. This sequence encodes CASSLEREATQYF.

The J gene is TRBJ2-7, the V gene TRBV3-1 (or the pseudogene TRBV3-2); TRBD2 aligns across 7 bases. The CDR3 loop spans 14 amino acids. With V trimmed by 4 bases and J by 5 bases, 8 bases remained unmatched. The germline gives CDR1 LGHDT, CDR2 YNNKEL (reference sequence). CDR3 protein: CASSPGIAGHEQYF. As DNA, the CDR3 is TGTGCCAGCAGCCCGGGGATAGCGGGCCACGAGCAGTACTTC.

The rearrangement links TRBV4-1 to TRBJ2-7, with D perhaps TRBD1 (6 bases). V was clipped by 4 bases and J by 4 bases, with 17 bases between them. The CDR3 has 15 amino acids. Germline-derived CDR1 and CDR2 are MGHRA and YSYEKL. The CDR3, as DNA: TGCGCCAGCAGCCCCGACGGGACATTTAGTTACGAGCAGTACTTC. Translated, it gives CASSPDGTFSYEQYF.

The chain employs TRBV6-1 and TRBJ1-5, with a weak D call TRBD1 (6 bases). Trimming took off 1 base at V and 4 bases at J, with 8 bases between the two ends. The CDR3 runs 14 residues. Germline V gene lookup returns CDR1 MNHNS and CDR2 SASEGT. The CDR3 nucleotides are TGTGCCAGCAGTGAAGGGACAGAGAATCAGCCCCAGCATTTT. It translates to CASSEGTENQPQHF.

This clone was seen once. This chain connects TRBV5-1 to TRBJ2-1; 11 bases are a match to TRBD2. The CDR3 consists of 15 residues. V shed 1 base, J shed 8 bases, and the junction held 5 bases outside the gene matches. Per germline, CDR1 SGHRS and CDR2 YFSETQ. The CDR3 bases are TGCGCCAGCAGCTTGAGGGGACTAGCGGTAGATGAGCAGTTCTTC. Protein product: CASSLRGLAVDEQFF. Full variable domain (outside the CDR3, taken from reference TRBV5-1 and TRBJ2-1): KAGVTQTPRYLIKTRGQQVTLSCSPISGHRSVSWYQQTPGQGLQFLFEYFSETQRNKGNFPGRFSGRQFSNSRSEMNVSTLELGDSALYLCASSLRGLAVDEQFFGPGTRLTVL.

The chain combines TRBV19 with TRBJ1-1; D is unresolved. Trimming stripped 5 bases from V and 5 bases from J, with 12 bases between. CDR1 LNHDA and CDR2 SQIVND come from the germline V gene (reference sequence). The CDR3 length is 13 residues. Here the CDR3 DNA reads TGTGCCAGTAGTCACGACCGGGAAACTGAAGCTTTCTTT. It encodes CASSHDRETEAFF.

This sequence joins TRBV19 and TRBJ1-4; D uncertain. This CDR3 region has 14 residues. The germline V gene encodes CDR1 LNHDA and CDR2 SQIVND (reference sequence). Trimming removed 0 bases at V and 4 bases at J, with 6 bases between. The CDR3 loop reads CASSIDQINEKLFF. CDR3 DNA: TGTGCCAGTAGTATAGACCAGATTAATGAAAAACTGTTTTTT.